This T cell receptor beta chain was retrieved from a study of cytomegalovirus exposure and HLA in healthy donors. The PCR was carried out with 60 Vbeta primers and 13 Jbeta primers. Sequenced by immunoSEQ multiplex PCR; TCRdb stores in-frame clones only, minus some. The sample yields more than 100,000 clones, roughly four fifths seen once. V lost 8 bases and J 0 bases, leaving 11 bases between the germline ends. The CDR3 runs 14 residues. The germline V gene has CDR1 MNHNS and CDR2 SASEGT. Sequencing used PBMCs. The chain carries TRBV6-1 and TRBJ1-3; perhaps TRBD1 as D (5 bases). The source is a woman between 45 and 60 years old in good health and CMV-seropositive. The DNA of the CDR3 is TGTGCCAGCCACTCGACAGTCTCTGGAAACACCATATATTTT. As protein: CASHSTVSGNTIYF.